These 11 T cell receptor beta chains were sequenced from one sample in a study of T-cell memory formation after mild COVID-19. TCRdb reprocessed the 5' RACE reads with MiXCR, giving one entry per CDR3 protein. The data contain 150,000 or so distinct CDR3 sequences, around 27% of them singletons. Sample: PBMCs or a T cell subset sorted from them (not recorded which). These receptors all come from an adult woman who had mild COVID-19 (a few samples of this study predate the infection). Cell type and time point are not known.

This clonotype has more than one count but fewer than ten. The rearrangement joins TRBV5-1 to TRBJ2-1, with 16 bases aligning to TRBD2. The CDR3 is 20 amino acids. Germline V gene data show CDR1 as SGHRS and CDR2 as YFSETQ. V lost 5 bases, J lost 8 bases, and 19 bases stayed unmatched. CDR3 bases: TGCGCCAGCAGTTACCCCCCGGGACTAGCGGGAGGGCCGTCTCTCCATGAGCAGTTCTTC. As protein: CASSYPPGLAGGPSLHEQFF. Full variable domain (missing parts from reference TRBV5-1 and TRBJ2-1): KAGVTQTPRYLIKTRGQQVTLSCSPISGHRSVSWYQQTPGQGLQFLFEYFSETQRNKGNFPGRFSGRQFSNSRSEMNVSTLELGDSALYLCASSYPPGLAGGPSLHEQFFGPGTRLTVL.

This rearrangement joins TRBV7-8 to TRBJ2-5; D unclear. Germline V gives CDR1 SGHVS, CDR2 FQNEAQ. V lost 6 bases and J 4 bases, leaving 9 bases between the germline ends. This CDR3 spans 12 amino acids. The CDR3 nucleotides read TGTGCCAGCAGGCAGACCGTAGAGACCCAGTACTTC. Amino acid sequence: CASRQTVETQYF. The full variable domain, rest sourced from reference TRBV7-8 and TRBJ2-5, is GAGVSQSPRYKVAKRGQDVALRCDPISGHVSLFWYQQALGQGPEFLTYFQNEAQLDKSGLPSDRFFAERPEGSVSTLKIQRTQQEDSAVYLCASRQTVETQYFGPGTRLLVL.

This chain joins TRBV5-1 and TRBJ2-2; 9 nucleotides match TRBD1. The V and J ends lost 4 bases and 3 bases, in that order; junction bases with no gene match: 7. The CDR3 is made up of 16 amino acids. Germline CDR1 and CDR2: SGHRS and YFSETQ. As DNA, the CDR3 is TGCGCCAGCAGCCGCTACGGGACAGGGTACACCGGGGAGCTGTTTTTT. Its translation: CASSRYGTGYTGELFF.

The chain has TRBV2 and TRBJ2-4; 14 nucleotides match TRBD2. CDR1 and CDR2 from the germline V gene are SNHLY and FYNNEI. The CDR3 loop spans 16 amino acids. V gave up 5 bases and J gave up 8 bases; unmatched junction bases: 8. CDR3 protein: CASSPGLAGERDIQYF. CDR3 DNA: TGTGCCAGCAGTCCGGGACTAGCGGGAGAGAGGGACATTCAGTACTTC.

In this sample, this clonotype turned up many times. The chain is built from TRBV7-9 and TRBJ2-7; 9 nucleotides line up with TRBD1. The CDR3 runs to 14 residues. With V trimmed by 4 bases and J by 6 bases, 7 bases remained unmatched. Germline lookup yields CDR1 SEHNR and CDR2 FQNEAQ (reference sequence). CDR3 nucleotides: TGTGCCAGCAGCTCCGGGACAGGGACCGGCGAGCAGTACTTC. It yields the protein CASSSGTGTGEQYF.

This clonotype was recorded a few times. This chain joins TRBV4-1 and TRBJ2-3; tentatively, D is TRBD2 (6 bases). V was shortened by 4 bases and J by 0 bases, with 11 bases between the two germline ends. This CDR3 has 15 residues. CDR1 and CDR2 from the germline V gene are MGHRA and YSYEKL. CDR3 sequence (DNA): TGCGCCAGCAGCCGACACCGGGGGAGCACAGATACGCAGTATTTT. It specifies CASSRHRGSTDTQYF.

The genes are TRBV24-1 and TRBJ2-5; D is unresolved. The germline V gene has CDR1 KGHDR and CDR2 SFDVKD. Trimming removed 3 bases at V and 1 base at J, with 5 bases between. This CDR3 is built from 13 residues. CDR3 residues: CATSDNSQETQYF. In nucleotides, the CDR3 is TGTGCCACCAGTGATAATTCCCAAGAGACCCAGTACTTC.

The genes are TRBV3-1 and TRBJ2-1; possibly TRBD2 for D (5 bases). Trimming stripped 0 bases from V and 6 bases from J, with 9 bases between. There are 14 residues in the CDR3. Germline V lookup: CDR1 LGHDT, CDR2 YNNKEL (reference sequence). The CDR3 here is CASSQETRGNEQFF. Written as DNA, the CDR3 is TGTGCCAGCAGCCAAGAAACCCGGGGCAATGAGCAGTTCTTC.

This clonotype occurred a few times. The V and J genes are TRBV7-7 and TRBJ2-1, with unresolved D. V lost 1 base, J lost 7 bases, and 8 bases lay in between. This CDR3 contains 13 residues. CDR1 and CDR2 (germline): SSHAT, FNYEAQ (reference sequence). In DNA form, the CDR3 reads TGTGCCAGCAGCTTAGGTCGGATAAATGAGCAGTTCTTC. This translates into CASSLGRINEQFF.

For the CDR3, the DNA is TGCGCCAGCAGCGGGGGGACAGGGGGCGCCGACTATGGCTACACCTTC. Translated, it gives CASSGGTGGADYGYTF. This chain connects TRBV5-1 to TRBJ1-2, with 12 bases fitting TRBD1. CDR3 length: 16 amino acids. CDR1 is SGHRS and CDR2 is YFSETQ in the germline V gene. With 4 bases clipped from V and 3 bases from J, the junction kept 7 bases outside the gene matches.

This clonotype has ten or more counts. This sequence joins TRBV6-5 and TRBJ2-7; D remains ambiguous. Germline lookup yields CDR1 MNHEY and CDR2 SVGAGI. The CDR3 sequence is 13 residues long. V lost 3 bases and J lost 5, with 11 bases in between. CDR3 nucleotide sequence: TGTGCCAGCAGTTATCTGGACGTCGACGAGCAGTACTTC. Its translation: CASSYLDVDEQYF.